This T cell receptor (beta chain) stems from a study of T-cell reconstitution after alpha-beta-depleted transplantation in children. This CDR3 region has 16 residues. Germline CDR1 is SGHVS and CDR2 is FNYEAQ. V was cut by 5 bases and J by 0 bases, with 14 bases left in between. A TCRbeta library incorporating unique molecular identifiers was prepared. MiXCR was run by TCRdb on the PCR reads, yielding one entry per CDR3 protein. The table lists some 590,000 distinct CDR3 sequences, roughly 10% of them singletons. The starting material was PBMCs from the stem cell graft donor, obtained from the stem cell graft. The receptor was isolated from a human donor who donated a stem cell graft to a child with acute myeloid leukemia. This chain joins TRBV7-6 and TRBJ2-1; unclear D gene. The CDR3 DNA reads TGTGCCAGCAGCGACCTAGTCCCGTACTCCTACAATGAGCAGTTCTTC. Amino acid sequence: CASSDLVPYSYNEQFF.